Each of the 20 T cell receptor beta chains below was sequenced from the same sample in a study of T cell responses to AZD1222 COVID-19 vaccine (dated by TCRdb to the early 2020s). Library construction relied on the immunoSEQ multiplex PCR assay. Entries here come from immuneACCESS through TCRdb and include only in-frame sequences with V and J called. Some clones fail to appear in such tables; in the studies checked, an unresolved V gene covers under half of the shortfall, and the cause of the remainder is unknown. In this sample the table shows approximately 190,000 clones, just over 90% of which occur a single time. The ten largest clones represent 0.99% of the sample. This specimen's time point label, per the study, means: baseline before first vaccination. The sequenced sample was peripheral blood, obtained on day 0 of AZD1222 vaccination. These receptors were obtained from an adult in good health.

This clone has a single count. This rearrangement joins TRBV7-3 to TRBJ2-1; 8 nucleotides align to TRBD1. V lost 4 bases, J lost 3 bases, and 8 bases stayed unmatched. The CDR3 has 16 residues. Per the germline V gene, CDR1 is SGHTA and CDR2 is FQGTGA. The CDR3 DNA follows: TGTGCCAGCAGCTCATCAGGGGGCTCTTACTACAATGAGCAGTTCTTC. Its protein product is CASSSSGGSYYNEQFF.

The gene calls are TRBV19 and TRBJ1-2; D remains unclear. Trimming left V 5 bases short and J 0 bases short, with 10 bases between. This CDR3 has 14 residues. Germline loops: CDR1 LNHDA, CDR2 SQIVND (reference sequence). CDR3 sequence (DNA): TGTGCCAGTAGTCTCCTCGCCCCTAACTATGGCTACACCTTC. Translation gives CASSLLAPNYGYTF.

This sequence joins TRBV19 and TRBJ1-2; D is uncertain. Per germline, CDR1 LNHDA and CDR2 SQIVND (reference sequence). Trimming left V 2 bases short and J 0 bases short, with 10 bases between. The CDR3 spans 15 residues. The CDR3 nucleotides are TGTGCCAGTAGTATAAGTTTCACCGCTAACTATGGCTACACCTTC. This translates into CASSISFTANYGYTF.

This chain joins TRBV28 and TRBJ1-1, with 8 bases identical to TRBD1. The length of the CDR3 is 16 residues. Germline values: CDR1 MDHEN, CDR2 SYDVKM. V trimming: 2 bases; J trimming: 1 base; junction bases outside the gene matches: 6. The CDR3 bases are TGTGCCAGCAGTTTACTTGCCGGGACAGGGAACACTGAAGCTTTCTTT. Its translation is CASSLLAGTGNTEAFF.

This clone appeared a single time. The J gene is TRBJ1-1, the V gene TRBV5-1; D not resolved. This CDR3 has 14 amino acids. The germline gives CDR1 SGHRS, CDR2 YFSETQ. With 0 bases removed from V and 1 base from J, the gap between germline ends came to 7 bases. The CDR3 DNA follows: TGCGCCAGCAGCTTGGCCTGGGGGAACACTGAAGCTTTCTTT. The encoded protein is CASSLAWGNTEAFF.

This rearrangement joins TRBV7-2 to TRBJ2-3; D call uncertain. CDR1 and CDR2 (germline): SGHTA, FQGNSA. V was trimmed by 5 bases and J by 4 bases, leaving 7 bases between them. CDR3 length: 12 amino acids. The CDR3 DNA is TGTGCCAGCAGCCCGAGCTCAGATACGCAGTATTTT. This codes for CASSPSSDTQYF.

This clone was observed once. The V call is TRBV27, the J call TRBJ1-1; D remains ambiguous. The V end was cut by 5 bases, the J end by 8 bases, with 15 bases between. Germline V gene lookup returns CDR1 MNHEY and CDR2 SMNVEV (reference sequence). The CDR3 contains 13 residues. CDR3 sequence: CASSTRREDEAFF. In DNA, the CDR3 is TGTGCCAGCAGTACACGGAGGGAGGACGAAGCTTTCTTT.

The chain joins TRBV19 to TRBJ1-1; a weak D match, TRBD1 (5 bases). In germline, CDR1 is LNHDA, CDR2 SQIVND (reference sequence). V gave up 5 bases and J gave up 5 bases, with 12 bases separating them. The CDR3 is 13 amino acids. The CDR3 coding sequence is TGTGCCAGTAGTTCCTTGGGGGTAACTGAAGCTTTCTTT. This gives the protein CASSSLGVTEAFF.

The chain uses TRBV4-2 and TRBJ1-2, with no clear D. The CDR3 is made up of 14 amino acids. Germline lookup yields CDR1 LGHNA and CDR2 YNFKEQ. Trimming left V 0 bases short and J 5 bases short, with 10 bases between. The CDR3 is CASSQDRGDYGYTF. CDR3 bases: TGTGCCAGCAGCCAAGATCGGGGAGATTATGGCTACACCTTC.

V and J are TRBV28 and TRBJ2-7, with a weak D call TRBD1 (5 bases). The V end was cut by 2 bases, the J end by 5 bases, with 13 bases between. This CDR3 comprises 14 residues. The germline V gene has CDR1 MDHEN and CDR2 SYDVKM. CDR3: CASSLRQGIDEQYF. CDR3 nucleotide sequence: TGTGCCAGCAGTTTACGCCAGGGAATAGACGAGCAGTACTTC. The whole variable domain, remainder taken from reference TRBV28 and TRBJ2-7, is DVKVTQSSRYLVKRTGEKVFLECVQDMDHENMFWYRQDPGLGLRLIYFSYDVKMKEKGDIPEGYSVSREKKERFSLILESASTNQTSMYLCASSLRQGIDEQYFGPGTRLTVT.

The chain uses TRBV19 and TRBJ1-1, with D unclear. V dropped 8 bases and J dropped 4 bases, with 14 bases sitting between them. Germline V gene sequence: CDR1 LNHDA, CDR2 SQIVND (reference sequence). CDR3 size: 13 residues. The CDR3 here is CASPRVRCTEAFF. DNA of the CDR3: TGTGCCAGTCCTCGGGTTCGCTGCACTGAAGCTTTCTTT.

The CDR3 coding sequence is TGTGCCACCAGTTCTTATGACCTAGCGGGCACAGATACGCAGTATTTT. Its protein product is CATSSYDLAGTDTQYF. The rearrangement joins TRBV15 to TRBJ2-3; 7 nucleotides line up with TRBD2. Unmatched junction bases numbered 10, after V lost 6 bases and J lost 1 base. The CDR3 is made up of 16 amino acids. CDR1 is LNHNV, CDR2 YYDKDF, per germline (reference sequence). Together with reference TRBV15 and TRBJ2-3, the CDR3 gives the full variable domain: DAMVIQNPRYQVTQFGKPVTLSCSQTLNHNVMYWYQQKSSQAPKLLFHYYDKDFNNEADTPDNFQSRRPNTSFCFLDIRSPGLGDTAMYLCATSSYDLAGTDTQYFGPGTRLTVL.

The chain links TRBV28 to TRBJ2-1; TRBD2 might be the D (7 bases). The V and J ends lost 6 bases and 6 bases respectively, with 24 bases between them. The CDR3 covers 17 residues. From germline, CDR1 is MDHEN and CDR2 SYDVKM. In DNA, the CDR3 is TGTGCCAGCAGCTCCCCCCTGGGGGCGGGAGAATCCAATGAGCAGTTCTTC. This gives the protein CASSSPLGAGESNEQFF. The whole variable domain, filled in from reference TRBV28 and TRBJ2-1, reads DVKVTQSSRYLVKRTGEKVFLECVQDMDHENMFWYRQDPGLGLRLIYFSYDVKMKEKGDIPEGYSVSREKKERFSLILESASTNQTSMYLCASSSPLGAGESNEQFFGPGTRLTVL.

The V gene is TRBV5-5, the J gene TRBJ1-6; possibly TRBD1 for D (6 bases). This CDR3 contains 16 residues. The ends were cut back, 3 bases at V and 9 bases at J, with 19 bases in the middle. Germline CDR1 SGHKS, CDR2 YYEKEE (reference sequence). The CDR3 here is CASSYTDTGRASPLHF. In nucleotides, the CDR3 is TGTGCCAGCAGCTATACGGACACAGGGAGGGCTTCACCCCTCCACTTT.

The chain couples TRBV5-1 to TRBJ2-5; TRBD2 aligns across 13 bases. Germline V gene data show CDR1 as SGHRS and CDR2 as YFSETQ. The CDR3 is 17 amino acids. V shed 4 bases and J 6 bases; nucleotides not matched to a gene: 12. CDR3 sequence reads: CASSPTPTSGGAQTQYF. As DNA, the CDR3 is TGCGCCAGCAGCCCCACTCCCACTAGCGGGGGGGCACAGACCCAGTACTTC. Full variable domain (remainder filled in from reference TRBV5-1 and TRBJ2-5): KAGVTQTPRYLIKTRGQQVTLSCSPISGHRSVSWYQQTPGQGLQFLFEYFSETQRNKGNFPGRFSGRQFSNSRSEMNVSTLELGDSALYLCASSPTPTSGGAQTQYFGPGTRLLVL.

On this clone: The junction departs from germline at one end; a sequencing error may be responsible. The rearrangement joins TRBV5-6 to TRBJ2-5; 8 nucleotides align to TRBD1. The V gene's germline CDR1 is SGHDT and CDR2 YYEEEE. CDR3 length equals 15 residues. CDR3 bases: TGTGCCAGCAGCTTGGCCGGACAGGGCGGGGAGACCCAATACTTC. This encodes CASSLAGQGGETQYF.

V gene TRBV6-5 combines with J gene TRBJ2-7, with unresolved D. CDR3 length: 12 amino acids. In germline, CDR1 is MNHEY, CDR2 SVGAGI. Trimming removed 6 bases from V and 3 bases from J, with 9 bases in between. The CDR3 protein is CASSSGDYEQYF. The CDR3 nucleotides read TGTGCCAGCAGCTCAGGAGACTACGAGCAGTACTTC.

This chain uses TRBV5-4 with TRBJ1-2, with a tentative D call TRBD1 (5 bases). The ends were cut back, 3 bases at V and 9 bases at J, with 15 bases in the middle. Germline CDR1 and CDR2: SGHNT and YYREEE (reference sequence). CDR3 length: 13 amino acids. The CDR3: CASSSTVSMRYTF. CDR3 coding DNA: TGTGCCAGCAGCTCGACAGTTTCTATGCGCTACACCTTC.

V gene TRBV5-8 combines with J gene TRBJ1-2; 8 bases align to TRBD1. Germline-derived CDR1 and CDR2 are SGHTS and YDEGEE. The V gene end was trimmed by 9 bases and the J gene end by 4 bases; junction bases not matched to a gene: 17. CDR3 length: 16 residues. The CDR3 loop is CANSLWGNRGTYGYTF. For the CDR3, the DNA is TGTGCCAACTCTTTGTGGGGGAACAGGGGGACCTATGGCTACACCTTC. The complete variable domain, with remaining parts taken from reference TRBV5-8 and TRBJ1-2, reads EAGVTQSPTHLIKTRGQQATLRCSPISGHTSVYWYQQALGLGLQFLLWYDEGEERNRGNFPPRFSGRQFPNYSSELNVNALELEDSALYLCANSLWGNRGTYGYTFGSGTRLTVV.

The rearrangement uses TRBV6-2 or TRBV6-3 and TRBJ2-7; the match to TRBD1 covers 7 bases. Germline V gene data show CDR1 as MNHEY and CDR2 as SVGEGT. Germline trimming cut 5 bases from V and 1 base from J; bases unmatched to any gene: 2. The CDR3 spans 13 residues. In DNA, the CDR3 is TGTGCCAGCAGTAAGGGACAGTCCTACGAGCAGTACTTC. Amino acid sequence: CASSKGQSYEQYF.